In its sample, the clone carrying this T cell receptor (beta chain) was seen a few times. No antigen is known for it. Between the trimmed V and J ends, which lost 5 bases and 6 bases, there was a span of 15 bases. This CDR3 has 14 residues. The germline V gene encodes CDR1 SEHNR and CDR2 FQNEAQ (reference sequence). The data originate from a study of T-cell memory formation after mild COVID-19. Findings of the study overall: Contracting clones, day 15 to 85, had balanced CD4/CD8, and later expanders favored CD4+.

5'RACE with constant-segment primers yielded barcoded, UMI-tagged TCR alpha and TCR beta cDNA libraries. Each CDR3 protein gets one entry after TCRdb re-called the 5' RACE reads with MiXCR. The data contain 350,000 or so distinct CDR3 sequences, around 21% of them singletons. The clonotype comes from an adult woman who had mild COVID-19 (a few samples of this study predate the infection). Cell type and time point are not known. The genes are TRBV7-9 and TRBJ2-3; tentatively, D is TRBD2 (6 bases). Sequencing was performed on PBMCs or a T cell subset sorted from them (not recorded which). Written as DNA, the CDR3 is TGTGCCAGCAGCGGAGGGACCCTCTCGGATACGCAGTATTTT. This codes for CASSGGTLSDTQYF. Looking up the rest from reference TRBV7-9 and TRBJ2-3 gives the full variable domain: DTGVSQNPRHKITKRGQNVTFRCDPISEHNRLYWYRQTLGQGPEFLTYFQNEAQLEKSRLLSDRFSAERPKGSFSTLEIQRTEQGDSAMYLCASSGGTLSDTQYFGPGTRLTVL.